Listed below are T cell receptor beta chains from one sample, sequenced in a study of graft-versus-host responses after intestinal transplantation. The table came from immunoSEQ multiplex PCR; TCRdb's copy has only in-frame clones and leaves some out. The table shows around 84,000 clones, with roughly four fifths occurring only once. Their antigen targets remain unknown. Specimen: unstimulated CD8+ T cells sorted from spleen or lymph node cells, collected before intestinal transplant. Every receptor here comes from a human donor who received an intestinal transplant. The CDR3 runs from the conserved cysteine through the conserved F or W. Fields, in order: V gene, D gene, clone size, J gene, CDR3 DNA, CDR3 protein. The D gene is left open where the match is weak. The listing skips clone size in some rows; elsewhere it reads once, few, many or a size class.

TRBV6-5	TRBD1	NA	TRBJ2-1	TGTGCCAGCAGTCCAGGGGGCAATGAGCAGTTCTTC	CASSPGGNEQFF
TRBV9	TRBD2	NA	TRBJ2-1	TGTGCCAGCAGCGTAGGACTAGCGGCCAATGAGCAGTTCTTC	CASSVGLAANEQFF
TRBV4-1	NA	NA	TRBJ2-3	TGCGCCAGCAGGCAAATCGGGGACTCTTATACGCAGTATTTT	CASRQIGDSYTQYF
TRBV11-1	NA	NA	TRBJ1-1	TGTGCCACCGTGCCCCAGACCACTGAAGCTTTCTTT	CATVPQTTEAFF
TRBV11-3	NA	NA	TRBJ2-7	TGTGCCAGCAGCCATACAGGGCGGGGTCACGAGCAGTACTTC	CASSHTGRGHEQYF
TRBV9	NA	NA	TRBJ2-5	TGTGCCAGCAGCCCCGGGGATGGGGGCGGAGAGACCCAGTACTTC	CASSPGDGGGETQYF
TRBV7-9	TRBD1	NA	TRBJ2-5	TGTGCCAGCAGCTATCTTTTACCGGGACAGGGGAGGACCCAGTACTTC	CASSYLLPGQGRTQYF
TRBV6-5	NA	NA	TRBJ1-1	TGTGCCAGCAGTTACTCGAGCCAGACAGGTGGAGAGGAGGCTTTCTTT	CASSYSSQTGGEEAFF
TRBV27	NA	few	TRBJ1-6	TGTGCCAGCGGGTCGGGTGGGCATTATAATTCACCCCTCCACTTT	CASGSGGHYNSPLHF
TRBV5-1	NA	NA	TRBJ2-5	TGCGCCAGCAGCTCTTACAGGGTGGCGCATCAAGAGACCCAGTACTTC	CASSSYRVAHQETQYF
TRBV28	TRBD2	NA	TRBJ2-5	TGTGCCAGCAGCCTTACTAGCGGGCTCCAAGAGACCCAGTACTTC	CASSLTSGLQETQYF
TRBV10-3	TRBD1	NA	TRBJ2-6	TGTGCCATCAGCCCACCAGGGGGTTCTGGGGCCAACGTCCTGACTTTC	CAISPPGGSGANVLTF
TRBV10-2	NA	NA	TRBJ1-5	TGCGCCAGCAGTACACGTCGGAGCAATCAGCCCCAGCATTTT	CASSTRRSNQPQHF
TRBV6-5	TRBD1	few	TRBJ1-1	TGTGCCAGCAGTTCAGGACAGGGTATTTCGACTGAAGCTTTCTTT	CASSSGQGISTEAFF